These 21 T cell receptor beta chains were all obtained from the same sample, sequenced in a study of cytomegalovirus exposure and HLA in healthy donors. Both 60 Vbeta primers and 13 Jbeta primers went into the PCR. Measured with immunoSEQ multiplex PCR; TCRdb has only the in-frame clones, and not every one. Among 180,000 or so clones listed, approximately 70% were seen once. Sequenced: PBMCs. Source of these receptors: a human donor in good health.

In its sample, this clone was seen a few times. The J gene is TRBJ1-1, the V gene TRBV29-1; weak D call: TRBD1 (5 bases). The CDR3 contains 13 residues. V was trimmed by 2 bases and J by 3 bases, leaving 10 bases between them. Germline V CDR1 and CDR2: SQVTM, ANQGSEA. The DNA for the CDR3 is TGCAGCGTTGAACGGGGGTCCTACACTGAAGCTTTCTTT. Protein sequence: CSVERGSYTEAFF.

The chain employs TRBV6-5 and TRBJ2-7; perhaps TRBD2 as D (5 bases). This CDR3 has 16 amino acids. The ends were cut back, 0 bases at V and 2 bases at J, with 14 bases in the middle. From germline, CDR1 is MNHEY and CDR2 SVGAGI. As DNA, the CDR3 is TGTGCCAGCAGTTACTCGAGAGGGCAGGTGGCCTACGAGCAGTACTTC. It specifies CASSYSRGQVAYEQYF.

V is TRBV5-6 and J is TRBJ2-5; D is perhaps TRBD2 (6 bases). The J call may not be correct, given that the DNA end is closer to TRBJ2-7. The CDR3 runs to 14 residues. Germline lookup yields CDR1 SGHDT and CDR2 YYEEEE. The CDR3 is CASSGEPTSYEQYF. In DNA, the CDR3 is TGTGCCAGCAGCGGGGAACCGACTAGCTACGAGCAGTACTTC.

This clone was observed a single time. This sequence joins TRBV10-3 and TRBJ2-1; TRBD2 matches 9 bases. This CDR3 contains 16 residues. V gave up 0 bases and J gave up 9 bases; unmatched junction bases: 9. The germline CDR1 and CDR2 sequences are ENHRY and SYGVKD. CDR3 residues: CAISESGLAGRGEQFF. The CDR3, as DNA: TGTGCCATCAGTGAGTCGGGGCTAGCGGGACGGGGTGAGCAGTTCTTC.

V gene TRBV11-2 combines with J gene TRBJ1-6; TRBD1 is a possible D gene (6 bases). The CDR3 extends over 15 amino acids. The V end was cut by 1 base, the J end by 10 bases, with 14 bases between. Germline-derived CDR1 and CDR2 are SGHAT and FQNNGV. CDR3 nucleotides: TGTGCCAGCAGCTTAGTTGGCAGGGGTGGATCACCCCTCCACTTT. Protein product: CASSLVGRGGSPLHF.

V is TRBV27 and J is TRBJ2-3, with no clear D. Germline CDR1 MNHEY, CDR2 SMNVEV (reference sequence). V was clipped by 2 bases and J by 1 base, with 4 bases between them. This CDR3 has 13 amino acids. CDR3 coding DNA: TGTGCCAGCAGTTTACTCGGCACAGATACGCAGTATTTT. This gives the protein CASSLLGTDTQYF.

The V gene is TRBV20-1, the J gene TRBJ2-7, with D perhaps TRBD2 (5 bases). V dropped 0 bases and J dropped 9 bases, with 9 bases sitting between them. From germline, CDR1 is DFQATT and CDR2 SNEGSKA (reference sequence). This CDR3 region has 11 residues. Here the CDR3 DNA reads TGCAGTGCTAGAGATCAACTAGGGCAGTACTTC. Residues: CSARDQLGQYF.

This clone was recorded a few times. The chain is built from TRBV4-1 and TRBJ2-1, with TRBD2 matching over 7 bases. The CDR3 contains 16 residues. CDR1 is MGHRA and CDR2 is YSYEKL in the germline V gene. V was clipped by 0 bases and J by 3 bases; unmatched bases: 5. The CDR3 nucleotides read TGCGCCAGCAGCCAAGAGGGAGGGGCTGGCTACAATGAGCAGTTCTTC. Its protein is CASSQEGGAGYNEQFF.

The V and J genes are TRBV2 and TRBJ2-7; 10 bases agree with TRBD1. With 6 bases clipped from V and 0 bases from J, the junction kept 2 bases outside the gene matches. The germline CDR1 and CDR2 sequences are SNHLY and FYNNEI. The CDR3 has 14 amino acids. In DNA form, the CDR3 reads TGTGCCAGCAGCCGGACAGGGGGCTCCTACGAGCAGTACTTC. Protein sequence: CASSRTGGSYEQYF.

This chain uses TRBV4-1 with TRBJ1-1, with D uncertain. Per germline, CDR1 MGHRA and CDR2 YSYEKL. V lost 3 bases to trimming and J lost 8 bases, with 16 bases between them. This CDR3 is 14 amino acids long. The CDR3 reads CASSQMEEGGEAFF. The DNA for the CDR3 is TGCGCCAGCAGCCAGATGGAGGAGGGCGGGGAAGCTTTCTTT.

The CDR3 here is CASSQAGQSNTEAFF. CDR3 bases: TGCGCCAGCAGCCAAGCCGGACAGTCGAACACTGAAGCTTTCTTT. The chain combines TRBV4-1 with TRBJ1-1, with D possibly TRBD1 on 6 matching bases. The ends were cut back, 1 base at V and 1 base at J, with 10 bases in the middle. Germline V gene data show CDR1 as MGHRA and CDR2 as YSYEKL. CDR3 length equals 15 residues.

The V and J genes are TRBV5-1 and TRBJ2-3; 10 bases fit TRBD1. V dropped 0 bases and J dropped 6; count of bases not matched to a gene: 10. Germline lookup yields CDR1 SGHRS and CDR2 YFSETQ. This CDR3 contains 17 residues. CDR3: CASSLGLRGQGSDTQYF. CDR3 in DNA: TGCGCCAGCAGCTTGGGTCTTAGGGGACAGGGGTCGGATACGCAGTATTTT.

The V gene is TRBV4-2, the J gene TRBJ2-1; 10 bases line up with TRBD2. Germline CDR1 is LGHNA and CDR2 is YNFKEQ. Germline trimming cut 0 bases from V and 8 bases from J; bases unmatched to any gene: 10. The CDR3 is made up of 17 amino acids. The CDR3 coding sequence is TGTGCCAGCAGCCAAGAAGTTCCAGCGGGGGGGCGCGATGAGCAGTTCTTC. Its protein product is CASSQEVPAGGRDEQFF.

This clone appeared a few times. The V gene is TRBV11-1, the J gene TRBJ2-1; weak D call: TRBD2 (6 bases). Germline loops: CDR1 SGHAT, CDR2 FQDESV (reference sequence). V lost 2 bases and J 8 bases, leaving 19 bases between the germline ends. This CDR3 is built from 16 residues. Here the CDR3 reads CASSLRGSRRGDEQFF. The CDR3 region has the DNA TGTGCCAGCAGCTTACGGGGGTCAAGGAGGGGCGATGAGCAGTTCTTC.

This clone has a single count. The chain couples TRBV6-5 to TRBJ1-2; weak D call: TRBD1 (5 bases). The CDR3 sequence is 13 residues long. Germline assignment: CDR1 MNHEY and CDR2 SVGAGI. Trimming left V 6 bases short and J 8 bases short, with 16 bases between. CDR3 in DNA: TGTGCCAGCAGGCAGAGGGAGGGGTTCGGCTACACCTTC. Translated, it gives CASRQREGFGYTF.

A single count supports this clone. J is TRBJ2-2 and V is TRBV6-5; D is unresolved. CDR3 length: 15 amino acids. Germline loops: CDR1 MNHEY, CDR2 SVGAGI. The V gene lost 6 bases and the J gene lost 0 bases, with 11 bases spanning the gap. The CDR3 DNA follows: TGTGCCAGCAGGTCCCGTTTCGCGAACACCGGGGAGCTGTTTTTT. Amino acid sequence: CASRSRFANTGELFF.

The V call is TRBV7-2, the J call TRBJ1-1; possible D gene TRBD1, 6 bases. This CDR3 contains 15 residues. Germline assignment: CDR1 SGHTA and CDR2 FQGNSA. Trimming stripped 5 bases from V and 7 bases from J, with 20 bases between. CDR3 amino acids: CASSLSSTTGIEAFF. The DNA of the CDR3 is TGTGCCAGCAGCCTCTCGAGCACGACAGGCATTGAAGCTTTCTTT.

The CDR3, as DNA: TGTGCCAGCAGCTTAACCGGGGGTGAAGAGACCCAGTACTTC. Protein: CASSLTGGEETQYF. The rearrangement joins TRBV7-3 to TRBJ2-5; perhaps TRBD2 as D (6 bases). V was pared by 0 bases and J by 3 bases, with 8 bases between. This CDR3 has 14 amino acids. CDR1 is SGHTA, CDR2 FQGTGA, per germline.

The chain joins TRBV2 to TRBJ2-2, with D maybe TRBD2 (5 bases). Trimming removed 4 bases from V and 0 bases from J, with 12 bases in between. The CDR3 loop spans 16 amino acids. The germline V gene encodes CDR1 SNHLY and CDR2 FYNNEI. CDR3 coding DNA: TGTGCCAGCAGTGTAAAGCGGCAGTCGAACACCGGGGAGCTGTTTTTT. Translated, it gives CASSVKRQSNTGELFF.

This chain uses TRBV9 with TRBJ2-5, with D possibly TRBD2 on 6 matching bases. The end of the DNA fits TRBJ2-7 better, so the J call may be wrong. This CDR3 comprises 17 residues. The germline gives CDR1 SGDLS, CDR2 YYNGEE. CDR3 DNA sequence: TGTGCCAGCAGCGTAGCCCCCCCTGGCGGGGTCGCCTACGAGCAGTACTTC. Its translation: CASSVAPPGGVAYEQYF.

The chain joins TRBV7-9 to TRBJ1-4, with TRBD1 matching over 8 bases. CDR1 SEHNR and CDR2 FQNEAQ come from the germline V gene (reference sequence). This CDR3 contains 14 residues. V trimming: 5 bases; J trimming: 7 bases; junction bases outside the gene matches: 6. CDR3 sequence (DNA): TGTGCCAGCAGCAAGGACAGGGACCTTGAAAAACTGTTTTTT. It encodes CASSKDRDLEKLFF.